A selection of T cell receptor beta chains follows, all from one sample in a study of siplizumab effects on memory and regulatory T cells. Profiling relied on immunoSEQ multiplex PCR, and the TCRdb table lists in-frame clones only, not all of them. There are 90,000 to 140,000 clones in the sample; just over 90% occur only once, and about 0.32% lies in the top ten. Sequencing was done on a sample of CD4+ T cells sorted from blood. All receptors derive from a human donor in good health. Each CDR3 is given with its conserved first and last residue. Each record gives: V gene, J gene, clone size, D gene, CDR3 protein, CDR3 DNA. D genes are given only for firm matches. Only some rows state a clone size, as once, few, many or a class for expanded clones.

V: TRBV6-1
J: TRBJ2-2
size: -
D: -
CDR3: CASSEARVVGELFF
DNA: TGTGCCAGCAGTGAAGCTCGGGTAGTCGGGGAGCTGTTTTTT

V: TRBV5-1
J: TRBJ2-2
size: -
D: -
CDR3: CASSLVGSRGPNTGELFF
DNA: TGCGCCAGCAGCTTGGTTGGGTCCAGGGGCCCGAACACCGGGGAGCTGTTTTTT

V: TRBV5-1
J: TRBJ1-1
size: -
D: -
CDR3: CASSRTLGNTEAFF
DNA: TGCGCCAGCAGCCGGACTCTAGGTAACACTGAAGCTTTCTTT

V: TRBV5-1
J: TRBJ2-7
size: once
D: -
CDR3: CASSLESGEQYF
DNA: TGCGCCAGCAGCTTGGAGTCTGGCGAGCAGTACTTC

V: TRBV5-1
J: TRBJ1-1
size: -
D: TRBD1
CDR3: CASSFGTGGARTEAFF
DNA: TGCGCCAGCAGCTTCGGGACAGGGGGCGCGCGGACTGAAGCTTTCTTT

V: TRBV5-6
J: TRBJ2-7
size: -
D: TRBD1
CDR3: CASSFGTGRGEQYF
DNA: TGTGCCAGCAGCTTTGGGACAGGGCGGGGGGAGCAGTACTTC

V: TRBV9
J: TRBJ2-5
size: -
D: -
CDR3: CASSPGPTVETQYF
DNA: TGTGCCAGCAGCCCAGGCCCGACAGTTGAGACCCAGTACTTC

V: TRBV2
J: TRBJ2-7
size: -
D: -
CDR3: CASSPSAWTDYEQYF
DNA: TGTGCCAGCAGTCCTTCAGCCTGGACAGACTACGAGCAGTACTTC

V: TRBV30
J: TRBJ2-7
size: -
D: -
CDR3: CAWATGNTPYEQYF
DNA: TGTGCCTGGGCAACAGGGAATACCCCTTACGAGCAGTACTTC

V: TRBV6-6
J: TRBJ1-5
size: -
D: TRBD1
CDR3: CASSLNRGRNQPQHF
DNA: TGTGCCAGCAGTCTAAACAGGGGGAGAAATCAGCCCCAGCATTTT

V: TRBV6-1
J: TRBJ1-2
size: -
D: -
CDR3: CASSERNYGYTF
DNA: TGTGCCAGCAGTGAAAGGAACTATGGCTACACCTTC

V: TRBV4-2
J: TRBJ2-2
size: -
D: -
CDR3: CASSQEGGKRNTGELFF
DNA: TGTGCCAGCAGCCAAGAAGGCGGGAAGAGGAACACCGGGGAGCTGTTTTTT

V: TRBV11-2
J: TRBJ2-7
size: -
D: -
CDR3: CASSRRGQGIYEQYF
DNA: TGTGCCAGCAGCCGGCGCGGCCAGGGAATTTACGAGCAGTACTTC

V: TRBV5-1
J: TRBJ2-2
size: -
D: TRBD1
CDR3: CASSLLGQLKPNFANTGELFF
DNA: TGCGCCAGCAGCTTGTTGGGACAGCTAAAACCTAACTTCGCGAACACCGGGGAGCTGTTTTTT

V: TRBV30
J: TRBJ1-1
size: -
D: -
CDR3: CAWRKTGNTEAFF
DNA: TGTGCCTGGCGCAAGACAGGGAACACTGAAGCTTTCTTT

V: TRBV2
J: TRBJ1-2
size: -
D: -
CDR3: CASSEALRGGTYGYTF
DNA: TGTGCCAGCAGTGAAGCGCTTCGCGGTGGAACCTATGGCTACACCTTC

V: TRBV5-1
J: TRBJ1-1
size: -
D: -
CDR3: CASSLGQVRMNTEAFF
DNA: TGCGCCAGCAGCTTGGGGCAGGTTCGCATGAACACTGAAGCTTTCTTT

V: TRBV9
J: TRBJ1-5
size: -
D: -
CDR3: CASSPFGNQPQHF
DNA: TGTGCCAGCAGCCCCTTCGGGAATCAGCCCCAGCATTTT

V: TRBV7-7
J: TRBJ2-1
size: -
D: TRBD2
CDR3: CASSLVASGDVEQFF
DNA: TGTGCTAGCAGCTTAGTGGCTAGCGGGGACGTAGAGCAGTTCTTC

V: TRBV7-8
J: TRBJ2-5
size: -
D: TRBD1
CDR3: CASSPRDRAGETQYF
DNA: TGTGCCAGCAGCCCCCGGGACAGGGCGGGGGAGACCCAGTACTTC

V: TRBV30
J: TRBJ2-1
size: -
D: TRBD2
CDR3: CAWSSSGGDDEQFF
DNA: TGTGCCTGGAGTTCCAGCGGGGGGGACGATGAGCAGTTCTTC